This TCR beta chain emerged from a study of T cells in Graves' hyperthyroidism and ophthalmopathy. Study conclusions and caveats: Researchers found most expanded thyroid clonotypes above 0.001 in blood as well.

The investigators amplified TCR beta CDR3 regions from RNA transcripts. Researchers ran a first-round RT-PCR on the TCR CDR3 using the HTBI primer set. TCRdb ran MiXCR on the multiplex PCR reads and lists one entry per CDR3 protein. The table records 200,000 to 250,000 distinct CDR3 sequences, approximately 16% of them present only once. Only a few counts were recorded for this clonotype. Its target is not known. Germline V gene lookup returns CDR1 KGHDR and CDR2 SFDVKD. The V end was cut by 2 bases, the J end by 3 bases, with 7 bases between. CDR3 length equals 13 residues. Graves' hyperthyroidism was deemed stable given no ophthalmopathy progression within 18 months. Newly diagnosed hyperthyroidism patients aged 18 to 65 years had disease lasting under 2 months.

The genes are TRBV24-1 and TRBJ2-7; D may be TRBD2 (6 bases). The receptor was isolated from a man in his forties or fifties with Graves' hyperthyroidism. Sample: blood. The CDR3 reads CATSDWGGYEQYF. CDR3 DNA: TGTGCCACCAGTGATTGGGGAGGCTACGAGCAGTACTTC.